A single sample gave rise to the 17 T cell receptor beta chains below, sequenced in a study of blood T cell repertoires in COVID-19. Assay: immunoSEQ multiplex PCR; the TCRdb copy retains only in-frame clones and omits some. Of about 78,000 clones in the sample, under 80% are singletons; the top ten hold around 9.4%. Sequencing was carried out using peripheral blood. The source of these receptors is a human donor in a cohort sampled during active COVID-19.

This clone is a singleton in its sample. This chain connects TRBV6-1 to TRBJ2-7; TRBD2 matches at 10 bases. The CDR3 totals 16 residues. The trim removed 4 bases at V and 2 bases at J, leaving 8 bases unmatched. Per germline, CDR1 MNHNS and CDR2 SASEGT. The CDR3: CASSGTGLASPYEQYV. CDR3 DNA sequence: TGTGCCAGCAGTGGAACGGGACTAGCGTCCCCCTACGAGCAGTACGTC.

This rearrangement joins TRBV27 to TRBJ1-4; D not certain. V was trimmed by 1 base and J by 5 bases, leaving 5 bases between them. The CDR3 totals 13 residues. Germline-derived CDR1 and CDR2 are MNHEY and SMNVEV (reference sequence). Here the CDR3 DNA reads TGTGCCAGCAGTTTATGGCAGAATGAAAAACTGTTTTTT. This codes for CASSLWQNEKLFF.

This rearrangement joins TRBV6-2 or TRBV6-3 to TRBJ1-1; a weak D match, TRBD1 (6 bases). Looked up from germline, CDR1 is MNHEY and CDR2 is SVGEGT. CDR3 length equals 16 residues. V was shortened by 5 bases and J by 0 bases, with 16 bases between the two germline ends. For the CDR3, the DNA is TGTGCCAGCAGTCCGGCAGGGGTGAACATGAACACTGAAGCTTTCTTT. Protein sequence: CASSPAGVNMNTEAFF.

The gene calls are TRBV5-1 and TRBJ1-6; D gene uncertain. CDR1 and CDR2 from the germline V gene are SGHRS and YFSETQ. The CDR3 spans 15 residues. Trimming removed 0 bases from V and 5 bases from J, with 9 bases in between. CDR3 protein: CASSLEAGNNSPLHF. CDR3 bases: TGCGCCAGCAGCTTGGAGGCAGGAAATAATTCACCCCTCCACTTT.

This clone was detected a few times. The V call is TRBV29-1, the J call TRBJ1-1; TRBD1 aligns across 9 bases. The length of the CDR3 is 13 residues. V trimming: 6 bases; J trimming: 5 bases; junction bases outside the gene matches: 7. The V gene's germline CDR1 is SQVTM and CDR2 ANQGSEA. The CDR3 DNA reads as TGCAGCGTATGGACAGGGGATTATACTGAAGCTTTCTTT. Encoded protein: CSVWTGDYTEAFF.

For this clone: One end of the junction varies from germline; a read error may be responsible. The CDR3 here is CASRGTSSHEQYF. For the CDR3, the DNA is TGTGCCAGCCGCGGGACTTCCTCCCACGAGCAGTACTTC. The V call is TRBV6-5, the J call TRBJ2-7; D is possibly TRBD2 (6 bases). Germline values: CDR1 MNHEY, CDR2 SVGAGI. There are 13 residues in the CDR3.

This rearrangement joins TRBV28 to TRBJ1-6; weak D call: TRBD1 (6 bases). The V gene lost 6 bases and the J gene lost 9 bases, with 15 bases spanning the gap. The CDR3 covers 14 residues. Germline assignment: CDR1 MDHEN and CDR2 SYDVKM. CDR3 region: CASSPFEGGSPLHF. The DNA of the CDR3 is TGTGCCAGCAGCCCCTTTGAAGGGGGTTCACCCCTCCACTTT.

The chain couples TRBV7-8 to TRBJ1-2; TRBD1 matches at 7 bases. The CDR3 runs to 15 residues. V gave up 5 bases and J gave up 2 bases; unmatched junction bases: 8. The germline CDR1 and CDR2 sequences are SGHVS and FQNEAQ. This chain's CDR3 is CASSALTQGNYGYTF. In DNA form, the CDR3 reads TGTGCCAGCAGCGCTTTAACACAGGGGAACTATGGCTACACCTTC.

The rearrangement links TRBV5-1 to TRBJ2-7, with 9 bases lining up with TRBD1. V shed 4 bases and J 4 bases; nucleotides not matched to a gene: 9. CDR1 is SGHRS, CDR2 YFSETQ, per germline. CDR3 length: 15 residues. The CDR3, as DNA: TGCGCCAGCAGCGCAAAGGACAGGGGTGGATACGAGCAGTACTTC. Protein sequence: CASSAKDRGGYEQYF.

The genes are TRBV5-1 and TRBJ2-2, with D maybe TRBD1 (6 bases). The CDR3 is made up of 16 amino acids. V lost 0 bases and J 4 bases, leaving 13 bases between the germline ends. Germline-derived CDR1 and CDR2 are SGHRS and YFSETQ. CDR3: CASSLAGQGFTGELFF. The CDR3 bases are TGCGCCAGCAGCTTGGCGGGCCAGGGGTTCACCGGGGAGCTGTTTTTT.

The rearrangement links TRBV11-3 to TRBJ2-4; D is undetermined. Germline CDR1 SGHNT, CDR2 YENEEA. The ends were cut back, 0 bases at V and 0 bases at J, with 12 bases in the middle. The CDR3 is made up of 17 amino acids. The CDR3 DNA reads as TGTGCCAGCAGCTTAGACCAGAGACAAACAGCCAAAAACATTCAGTACTTC. It yields the protein CASSLDQRQTAKNIQYF. The variable domain in full, completed from reference TRBV11-3 and TRBJ2-4, reads EAGVVQSPRYKIIEKKQPVAFWCNPISGHNTLYWYLQNLGQGPELLIRYENEEAVDDSQLPKDRFSAERLKGVDSTLKIQPAELGDSAVYLCASSLDQRQTAKNIQYFGAGTRLSVL.

The chain couples TRBV6-2 or TRBV6-3 to TRBJ1-1; no clear D gene. The germline V gene encodes CDR1 MNHEY and CDR2 SVGEGT. This CDR3 comprises 13 residues. V lost 2 bases, J lost 7 bases, and 11 bases lay in between. CDR3 in amino acids: CASSYPDTFEAFF. In DNA, the CDR3 is TGTGCCAGCAGTTACCCCGACACCTTTGAAGCTTTCTTT.

The chain joins TRBV19 to TRBJ2-7, with 9 bases lining up with TRBD1. Germline trimming cut 6 bases from V and 2 bases from J; bases unmatched to any gene: 2. The length of the CDR3 is 13 residues. CDR1 and CDR2 from the germline V gene are LNHDA and SQIVND (reference sequence). CDR3 nucleotide sequence: TGTGCCAGTAGGGACAGGGGCCCCTACGAGCAGTACTTC. As protein: CASRDRGPYEQYF.

The rearrangement uses TRBV5-1 and TRBJ2-2; D remains unclear. The CDR3 loop spans 15 amino acids. Germline lookup yields CDR1 SGHRS and CDR2 YFSETQ. The V end lost 0 bases, the J end lost 5 bases, and 11 bases lay between the germline ends. CDR3 sequence: CASSLGGVGTGELFF. The CDR3 bases are TGCGCCAGCAGCTTGGGTGGCGTCGGGACCGGGGAGCTGTTTTTT.

V usage is TRBV5-1 and J usage is TRBJ2-3; 8 bases agree with TRBD1. The V and J ends lost 0 bases and 6 bases, in that order; junction bases with no gene match: 9. Germline V gives CDR1 SGHRS, CDR2 YFSETQ. The CDR3 loop spans 16 amino acids. The CDR3 loop reads CASSLEATGAGDTQYF. The CDR3 DNA reads TGCGCCAGCAGCTTGGAAGCGACAGGGGCTGGGGATACGCAGTATTTT.

The chain uses TRBV15 and TRBJ1-4; D is ambiguous. V was pared by 0 bases and J by 10 bases, with 12 bases between. The CDR3 is made up of 14 amino acids. Germline CDR1 and CDR2: LNHNV and YYDKDF (reference sequence). The CDR3 region has the DNA TGTGCCACCAGCAGAGATTTGGCTGGTGGAAAACTGTTTTTT. Protein: CATSRDLAGGKLFF.

This chain uses TRBV5-1 with TRBJ1-1, with D unclear. Trimming removed 5 bases at V and 4 bases at J, with 15 bases between. The CDR3 covers 14 residues. The V gene's germline CDR1 is SGHRS and CDR2 YFSETQ. In DNA form, the CDR3 reads TGCGCCAGCAGGCCGTGGGGAGGCGGCACTGAAGCTTTCTTT. It is translated as CASRPWGGGTEAFF.